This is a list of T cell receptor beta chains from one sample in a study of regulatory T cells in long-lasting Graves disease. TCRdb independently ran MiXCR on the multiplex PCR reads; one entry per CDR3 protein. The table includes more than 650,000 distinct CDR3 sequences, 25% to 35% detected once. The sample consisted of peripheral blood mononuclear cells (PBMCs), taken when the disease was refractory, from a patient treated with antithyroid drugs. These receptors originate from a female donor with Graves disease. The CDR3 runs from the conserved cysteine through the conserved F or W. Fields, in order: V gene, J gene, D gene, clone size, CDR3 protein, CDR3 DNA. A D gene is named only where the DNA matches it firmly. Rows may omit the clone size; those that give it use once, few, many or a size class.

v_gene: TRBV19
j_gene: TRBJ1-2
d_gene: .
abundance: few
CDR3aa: CASSGQGGYGYTF
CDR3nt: TGTGCCAGCTCCGGCCAGGGTGGCTATGGCTACACCTTC

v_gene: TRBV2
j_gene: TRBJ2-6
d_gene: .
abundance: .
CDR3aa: CASSVGGPSSGANVLTF
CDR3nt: TGTGCCAGCAGTGTGGGGGGGCCCAGCTCTGGGGCCAACGTCCTGACTTTC

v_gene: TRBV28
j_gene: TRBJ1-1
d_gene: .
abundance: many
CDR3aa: CASPPGATEAFF
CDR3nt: TGTGCCAGCCCCCCAGGGGCCACTGAAGCTTTCTTT

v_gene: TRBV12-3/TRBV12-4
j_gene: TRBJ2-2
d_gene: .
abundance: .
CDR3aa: CASIQGPGTGELFF
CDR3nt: TGTGCCAGCATCCAGGGCCCCGGCACCGGGGAGCTGTTTTTT

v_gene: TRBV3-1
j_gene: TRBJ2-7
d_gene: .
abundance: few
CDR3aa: CASSQGQHEQYF
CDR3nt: TGTGCCAGCAGCCAAGGCCAGCACGAGCAGTACTTC

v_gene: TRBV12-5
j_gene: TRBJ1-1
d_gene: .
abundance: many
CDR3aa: CASGLVLGSHPNTEAFF
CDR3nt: TGTGCTAGTGGTTTGGTACTTGGTTCCCACCCGAACACTGAAGCTTTCTTT

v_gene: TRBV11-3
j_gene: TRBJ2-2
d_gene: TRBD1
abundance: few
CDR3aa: CASSLNPGQGAGELFF
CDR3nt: TGTGCCAGCAGCCTAAACCCGGGACAGGGGGCCGGGGAGCTGTTTTTT

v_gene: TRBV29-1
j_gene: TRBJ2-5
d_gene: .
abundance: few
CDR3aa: CSVAPPSQETQYF
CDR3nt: TGCAGCGTCGCCCCCCCCAGCCAAGAGACCCAGTACTTC

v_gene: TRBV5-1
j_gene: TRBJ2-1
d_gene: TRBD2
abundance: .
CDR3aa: CASTSSGSRKRNEQFF
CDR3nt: TGCGCCAGCACCTCTAGCGGGAGCCGAAAACGCAATGAGCAGTTCTTC

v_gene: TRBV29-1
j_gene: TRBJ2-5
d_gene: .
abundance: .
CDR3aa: CSVERGEETQYF
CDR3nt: TGCAGCGTTGAAAGGGGGGAAGAGACCCAGTACTTC

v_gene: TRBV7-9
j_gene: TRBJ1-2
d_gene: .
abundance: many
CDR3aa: CASSLGGPELSLSGYTF
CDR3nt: TGTGCCAGCAGCTTGGGGGGCCCTGAGCTCTCGCTGAGTGGCTACACCTTC

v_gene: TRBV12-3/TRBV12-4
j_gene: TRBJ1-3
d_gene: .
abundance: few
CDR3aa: CASSFIISGNTIYF
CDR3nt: TGTGCCAGCAGTTTTATTATCTCTGGAAACACCATATATTTT

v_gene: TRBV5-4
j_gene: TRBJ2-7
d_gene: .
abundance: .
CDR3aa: CASSLLWSSGTEQYF
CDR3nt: TGTGCCAGCAGCTTGTTATGGAGTTCAGGGACAGAGCAGTACTTC

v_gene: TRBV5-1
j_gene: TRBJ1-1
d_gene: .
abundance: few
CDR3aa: CASSLALKGTDTEAFF
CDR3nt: TGCGCCAGCAGCTTGGCGTTAAAGGGAACCGATACTGAAGCTTTCTTT

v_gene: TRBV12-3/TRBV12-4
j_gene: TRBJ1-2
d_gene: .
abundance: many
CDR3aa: CASSLRAGIVYGYTF
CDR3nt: TGTGCCAGCAGTTTAAGGGCAGGGATCGTCTATGGCTACACCTTC

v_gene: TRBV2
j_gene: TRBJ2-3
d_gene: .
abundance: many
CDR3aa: CASSEARKRVYF
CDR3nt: TGTGCCAGCAGTGAAGCGCGCAAGCGGGTTTACTTT

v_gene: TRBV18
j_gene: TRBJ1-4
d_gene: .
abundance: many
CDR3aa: CASSSQLPTNEKLFF
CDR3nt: TGTGCCAGCTCATCGCAACTCCCAACTAATGAAAAACTGTTTTTT

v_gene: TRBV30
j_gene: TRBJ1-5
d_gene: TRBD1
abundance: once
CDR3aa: CAWSRNRGINQPQHF
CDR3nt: TGTGCCTGGAGTCGGAACAGGGGAATCAATCAGCCCCAGCATTTT

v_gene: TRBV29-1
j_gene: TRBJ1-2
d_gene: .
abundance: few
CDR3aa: CSVGEGGGLGGYTF
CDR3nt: TGCAGCGTTGGCGAAGGAGGGGGTCTGGGAGGCTACACCTTC

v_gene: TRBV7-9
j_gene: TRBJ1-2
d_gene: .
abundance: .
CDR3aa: CASSLGGRHGYTF
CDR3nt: TGTGCCAGCAGCTTAGGGGGACGGCATGGCTACACCTTC

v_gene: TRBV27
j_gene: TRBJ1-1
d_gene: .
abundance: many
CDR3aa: CASFRAGLNTEAFF
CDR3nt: TGTGCCAGCTTCCGGGCTGGGTTGAACACTGAAGCTTTCTTT

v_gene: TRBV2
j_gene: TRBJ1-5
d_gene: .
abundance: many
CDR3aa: CASSVGGGGQPQHF
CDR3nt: TGTGCCAGCAGTGTAGGGGGAGGTGGCCAGCCCCAGCATTTT

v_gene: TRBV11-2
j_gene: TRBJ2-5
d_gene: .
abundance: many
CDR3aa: CASSLAGSPTQYF
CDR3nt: TGTGCCAGCAGCTTAGCGGGCTCCCCGACCCAGTACTTC

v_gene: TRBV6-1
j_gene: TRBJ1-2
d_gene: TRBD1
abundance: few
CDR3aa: CASSMYGTGNYGYTF
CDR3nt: TGTGCCAGCAGTATGTACGGGACAGGGAACTATGGCTACACCTTC

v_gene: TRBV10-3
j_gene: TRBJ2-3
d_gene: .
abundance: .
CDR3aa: CAITSAPTDTQYF
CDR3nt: TGTGCCATCACCTCAGCCCCCACAGATACGCAGTATTTT

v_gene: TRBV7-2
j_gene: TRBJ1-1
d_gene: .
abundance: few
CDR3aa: CASSSTWAEAFF
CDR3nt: TGTGCCAGCAGCTCAACGTGGGCTGAAGCTTTCTTT

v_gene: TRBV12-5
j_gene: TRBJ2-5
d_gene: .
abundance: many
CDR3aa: CASGLVTFGETQYF
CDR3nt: TGTGCTAGTGGTTTGGTCACTTTTGGGGAGACCCAGTACTTC

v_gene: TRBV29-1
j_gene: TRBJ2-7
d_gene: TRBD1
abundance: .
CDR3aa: CSVAEGGLRFEQYF
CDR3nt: TGCAGCGTCGCCGAAGGGGGCCTTCGCTTCGAGCAGTACTTC

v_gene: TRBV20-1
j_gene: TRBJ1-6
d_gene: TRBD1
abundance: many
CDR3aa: CSARQTGGRSPLHF
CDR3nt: TGCAGTGCTAGACAGACAGGGGGCAGGTCACCCCTCCACTTT

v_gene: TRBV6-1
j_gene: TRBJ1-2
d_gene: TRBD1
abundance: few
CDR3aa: CASSTLPGQGIYGYTF
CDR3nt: TGTGCCAGCAGTACCCTACCGGGACAGGGGATCTATGGCTACACCTTC

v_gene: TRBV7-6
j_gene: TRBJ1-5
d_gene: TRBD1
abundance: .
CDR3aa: CASSPEGQGLGALNQPQHF
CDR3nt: TGTGCCAGCAGCCCAGAAGGACAGGGACTAGGTGCCCTCAATCAGCCCCAGCATTTT

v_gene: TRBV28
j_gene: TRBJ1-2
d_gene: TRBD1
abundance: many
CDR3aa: CASSLPLRDRVGYTF
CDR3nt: TGTGCCAGCAGTCTACCACTTCGTGACAGGGTGGGCTACACCTTC

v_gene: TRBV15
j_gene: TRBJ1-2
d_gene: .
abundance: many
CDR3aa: CATSRVADMNGYTF
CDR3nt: TGTGCCACCAGCAGAGTAGCCGATATGAATGGCTACACCTTC

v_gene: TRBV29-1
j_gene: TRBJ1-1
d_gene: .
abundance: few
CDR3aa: CSVVRGTVVGSNTEAFF
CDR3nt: TGCAGCGTTGTTAGGGGCACCGTCGTTGGATCGAACACTGAAGCTTTCTTT

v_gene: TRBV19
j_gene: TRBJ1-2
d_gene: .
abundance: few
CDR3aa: CATRGLTHYGYTF
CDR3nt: TGTGCCACCAGGGGACTCACACACTATGGCTACACCTTC

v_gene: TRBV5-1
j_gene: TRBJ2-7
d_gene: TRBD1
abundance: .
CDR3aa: CASSFGTGVEQYF
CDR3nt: TGCGCCAGCAGCTTCGGGACAGGGGTCGAGCAGTACTTC

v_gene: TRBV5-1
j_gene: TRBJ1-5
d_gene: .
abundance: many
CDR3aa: CASSLSPNQPQHF
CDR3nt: TGTGCCAGCAGCTTAAGTCCCAATCAGCCCCAGCATTTT

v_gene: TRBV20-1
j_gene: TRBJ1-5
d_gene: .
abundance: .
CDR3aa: CSAPRPTGEGNQPQHF
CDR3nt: TGCAGTGCTCCTCGCCCCACGGGGGAGGGTAATCAGCCCCAGCATTTT

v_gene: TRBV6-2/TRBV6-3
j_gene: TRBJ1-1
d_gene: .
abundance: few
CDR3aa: CASSPGGDIWMNTEAFF
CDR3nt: TGTGCCAGCAGCCCGGGGGGCGACATCTGGATGAACACTGAAGCTTTCTTT

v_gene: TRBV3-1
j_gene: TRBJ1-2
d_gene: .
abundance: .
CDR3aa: CASSLPGEGSGYTF
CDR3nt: TGTGCCAGCAGCCTCCCTGGTGAAGGGTCTGGCTACACCTTC

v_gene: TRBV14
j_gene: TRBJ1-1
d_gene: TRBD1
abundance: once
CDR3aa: CASSRQGVRAEAFF
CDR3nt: TGTGCCAGCAGCAGACAGGGGGTACGCGCTGAAGCTTTCTTT

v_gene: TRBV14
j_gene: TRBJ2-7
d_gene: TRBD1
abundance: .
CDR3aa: CASSQSATGGYEQYF
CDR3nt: TGTGCCAGCAGCCAAAGCGCGACAGGGGGCTACGAGCAGTACTTC

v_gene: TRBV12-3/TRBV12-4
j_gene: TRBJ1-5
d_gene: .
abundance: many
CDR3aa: CASSLDRHNQPQHF
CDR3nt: TGTGCCAGCAGTTTGGACAGACACAATCAGCCCCAGCATTTT